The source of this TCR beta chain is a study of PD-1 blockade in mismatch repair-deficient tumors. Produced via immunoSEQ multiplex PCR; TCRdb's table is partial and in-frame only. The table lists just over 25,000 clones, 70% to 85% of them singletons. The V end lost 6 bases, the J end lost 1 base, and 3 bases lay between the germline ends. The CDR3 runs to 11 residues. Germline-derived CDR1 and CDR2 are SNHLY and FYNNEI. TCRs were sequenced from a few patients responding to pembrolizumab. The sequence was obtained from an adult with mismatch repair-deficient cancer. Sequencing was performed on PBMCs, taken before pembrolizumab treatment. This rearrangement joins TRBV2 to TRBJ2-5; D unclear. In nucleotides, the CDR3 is TGTGCCAGCAGCGGCCAAGAGACCCAGTACTTC. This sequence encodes CASSGQETQYF.